The next 11 T cell receptor beta chains were all read from a single sample in a study of regulatory T cells in long-lasting Graves disease. Described time point: persistent/refractory GD, antithyroid drugs over 5 years with positive TRAb. Preparation of the TCR library used RNA extracted from PBMCs. To make TCR beta libraries, researchers used iRepertoire HTBI primers and Arm-PCR of CDR3 regions. MiXCR was run by TCRdb on the multiplex PCR reads, yielding one entry per CDR3 protein. The sample consists of 450,000 or so distinct CDR3 sequences, 20% to 25% of them appearing once. The sequencing here drew on peripheral blood mononuclear cells (PBMCs), taken when the disease was refractory, from a patient treated with antithyroid drugs. These TCRs come from a female donor with Graves disease.

V is TRBV3-1 and J is TRBJ2-7, with 10 bases identical to TRBD2. J was trimmed by 3 bases and V by 3 bases; bases with no gene match: 11. The germline V gene encodes CDR1 LGHDT and CDR2 YNNKEL (reference sequence). The CDR3 has 17 amino acids. The chain's CDR3 is CASSHRGLAARLYEQYF. The CDR3 nucleotides read TGTGCCAGCAGCCACCGAGGACTAGCGGCAAGACTCTACGAGCAGTACTTC.

The V gene is TRBV19, the J gene TRBJ2-7, with a possible D match to TRBD2 (5 bases). Germline V gene data show CDR1 as LNHDA and CDR2 as SQIVND (reference sequence). The length of the CDR3 is 14 residues. V lost 4 bases, J lost 3 bases, and 13 bases lay in between. The CDR3 region is CASSNRGDNYEQYF. The CDR3 DNA follows: TGTGCCAGTAGTAATCGGGGAGACAACTACGAGCAGTACTTC.

This clonotype showed up many times. This chain joins TRBV28 and TRBJ1-5; 8 positions match TRBD1. The trim removed 6 bases at V and 2 bases at J, leaving 6 bases unmatched. The germline CDR1 and CDR2 sequences are MDHEN and SYDVKM. CDR3 length: 15 amino acids. The CDR3 protein is CASRPDRVGNQPQHF. The CDR3 DNA follows: TGTGCCAGCAGGCCGGACAGGGTTGGCAATCAGCCCCAGCATTTT. Supplemented by reference TRBV28 and TRBJ1-5, the full variable domain reads DVKVTQSSRYLVKRTGEKVFLECVQDMDHENMFWYRQDPGLGLRLIYFSYDVKMKEKGDIPEGYSVSREKKERFSLILESASTNQTSMYLCASRPDRVGNQPQHFGDGTRLSIL.

As for this clonotype: One base away lies a much larger clone, so this may be a sequencing read error. The chain couples TRBV12-3 or TRBV12-4 to TRBJ1-6; the match to TRBD1 covers 9 bases. This CDR3 comprises 15 residues. The CDR3 region has the DNA TGTGCCATCGGTAGCTCGGGGACAGGGCCTTCATCCCTCCACTTT. The encoded protein is CAIGSSGTGPSSLHF.

CDR3 bases: TGTGCCAGTAGTACTCAGTCATTCCGGGTCAAGTCCACCGGGGAGCTGTTTTTT. It encodes CASSTQSFRVKSTGELFF. The chain combines TRBV19 with TRBJ2-2, with no clear D. The germline V gene has CDR1 LNHDA and CDR2 SQIVND (reference sequence). V lost 4 bases and J lost 4, with 22 bases in between. CDR3 length equals 18 residues.

In this sample, this clonotype turned up many times. The chain couples TRBV6-1 to TRBJ1-5; the match to TRBD1 covers 8 bases. CDR3 length: 16 amino acids. CDR1 and CDR2 from the germline V gene are MNHNS and SASEGT. V was clipped by 5 bases and J by 2 bases; unmatched bases: 8. Here the CDR3 reads CASSPRTGWGNQPQHF. Here the CDR3 DNA reads TGTGCCAGCAGTCCTCGGACAGGGTGGGGCAATCAGCCCCAGCATTTT.

This clonotype was counted ten times or more. The V call is TRBV5-4, the J call TRBJ2-5; a weak D match, TRBD1 (6 bases). V shed 4 bases and J shed 4 bases, with 14 bases lying between them. Germline CDR1 SGHNT, CDR2 YYREEE (reference sequence). The CDR3 loop spans 14 amino acids. CDR3 coding DNA: TGTGCCAGCAGCCGTAGACAGGAAGGAGAGACCCAGTACTTC. This codes for CASSRRQEGETQYF.

This clonotype appeared many times. The chain links TRBV2 to TRBJ2-4; D might be TRBD1 (5 bases). The V end was cut by 1 base, the J end by 0 bases, with 10 bases between. Germline V gene sequence: CDR1 SNHLY, CDR2 FYNNEI. The CDR3 covers 16 residues. CDR3 in DNA: TGTGCCAGCAGTGAAGGTTTGACAGTAGCCAAAAACATTCAGTACTTC. Amino acid sequence: CASSEGLTVAKNIQYF.

This clonotype came up a few times. The J gene is TRBJ2-5, the V gene TRBV14; 8 nucleotides agree with TRBD1. V lost 6 bases and J lost 3; bases outside the gene matches: 6. CDR1 is SGHDN and CDR2 is FVKESK in the germline V gene. The CDR3 loop spans 14 amino acids. The CDR3 sequence: CASSSTGVKETQYF. The CDR3 nucleotides are TGTGCCAGCAGTTCGACAGGGGTTAAAGAGACCCAGTACTTC.

The chain combines TRBV20-1 with TRBJ2-7; D is unresolved. The V and J ends lost 6 bases and 0 bases respectively, with 9 bases between them. Germline CDR1 and CDR2: DFQATT and SNEGSKA (reference sequence). This CDR3 comprises 12 residues. This chain's CDR3 is CSAGASSYEQYF. CDR3 in DNA: TGCAGTGCAGGAGCGAGCTCCTACGAGCAGTACTTC.

The sample holds a few counts of this clonotype. The rearrangement joins TRBV12-3 or TRBV12-4 to TRBJ2-2; D perhaps matches TRBD2 (6 bases). V lost 6 bases to trimming and J lost 1 base, with 12 bases between them. The CDR3 has 15 residues. In DNA, the CDR3 is TGTGCCAGCAGCACCTGGGGGGTGAACACCGGGGAGCTGTTTTTT. It yields the protein CASSTWGVNTGELFF.